The source of this TCR beta chain is a study of blood T cell repertoires in COVID-19. Study in general: PBMCs, B-cell-depleted T cells, or T cells provided the cDNA or gDNA that made up the material.

Authors' analysis steps: Counts of nucleated cells, estimated from reference gene primer amplification, were obtained. Sequenced by immunoSEQ multiplex PCR; TCRdb stores in-frame clones only, minus some. The V and J calls and the clone size are those of that table, but D and trimming were determined from the DNA. The data show around 260,000 clones, 75% to 90% seen once. Per germline, CDR1 MDHEN and CDR2 SYDVKM. V lost 8 bases to trimming and J lost 0 bases; unmatched junction nucleotides: 15. The CDR3 runs 17 residues. This clonotype was obtained from a man aged 55 to 69 who had recovered from COVID-19. The rearrangement joins TRBV28 to TRBJ2-5; 7 bases are a match to TRBD1. Sequenced sample: peripheral blood. The CDR3 region is CASAPAGTEMYQETQYF. DNA of the CDR3: TGTGCCAGCGCACCCGCCGGGACAGAAATGTACCAAGAGACCCAGTACTTC.